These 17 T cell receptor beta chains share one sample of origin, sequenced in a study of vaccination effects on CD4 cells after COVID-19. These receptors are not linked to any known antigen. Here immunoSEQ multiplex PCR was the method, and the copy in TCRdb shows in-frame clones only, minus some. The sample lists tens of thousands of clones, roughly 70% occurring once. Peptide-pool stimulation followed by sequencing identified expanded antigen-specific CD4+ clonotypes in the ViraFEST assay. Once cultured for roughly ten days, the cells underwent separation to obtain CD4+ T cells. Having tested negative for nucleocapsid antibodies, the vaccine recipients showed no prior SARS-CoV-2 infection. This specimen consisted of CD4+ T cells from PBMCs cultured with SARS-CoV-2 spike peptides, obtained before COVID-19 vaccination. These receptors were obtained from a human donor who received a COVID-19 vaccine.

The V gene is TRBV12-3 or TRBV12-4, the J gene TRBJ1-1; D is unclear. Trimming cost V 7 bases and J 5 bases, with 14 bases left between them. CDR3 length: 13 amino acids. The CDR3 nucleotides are TGTGCCAGCAACACACACCCTGGGACTGAAGCTTTCTTT. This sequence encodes CASNTHPGTEAFF.

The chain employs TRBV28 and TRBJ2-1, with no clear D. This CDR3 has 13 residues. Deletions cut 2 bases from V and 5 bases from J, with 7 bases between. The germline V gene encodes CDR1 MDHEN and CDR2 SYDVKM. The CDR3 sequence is CASSLPSNNEQFF. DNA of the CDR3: TGTGCCAGCAGTTTACCTAGTAACAATGAGCAGTTCTTC.

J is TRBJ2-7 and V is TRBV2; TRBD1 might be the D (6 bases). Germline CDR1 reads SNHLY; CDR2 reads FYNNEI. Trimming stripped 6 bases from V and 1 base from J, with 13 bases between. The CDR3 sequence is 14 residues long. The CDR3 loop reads CASRPRGHSYEQYF. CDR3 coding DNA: TGTGCCAGCAGGCCCCGGGGACATTCCTACGAGCAGTACTTC.

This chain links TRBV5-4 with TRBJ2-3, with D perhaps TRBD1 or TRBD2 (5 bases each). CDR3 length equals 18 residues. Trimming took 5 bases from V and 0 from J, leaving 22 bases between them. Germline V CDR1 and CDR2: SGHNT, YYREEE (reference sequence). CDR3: CASRSSWGWGSSTDTQYF. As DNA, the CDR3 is TGTGCCAGCAGGAGCTCCTGGGGGTGGGGTTCTAGCACAGATACGCAGTATTTT.

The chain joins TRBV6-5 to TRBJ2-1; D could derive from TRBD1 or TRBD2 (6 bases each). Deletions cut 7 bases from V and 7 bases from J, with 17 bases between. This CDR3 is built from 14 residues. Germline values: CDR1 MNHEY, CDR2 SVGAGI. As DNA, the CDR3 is TGTGCCAGCATCCTAATGAAGGGGGGAAATGAGCAGTTCTTC. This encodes CASILMKGGNEQFF.

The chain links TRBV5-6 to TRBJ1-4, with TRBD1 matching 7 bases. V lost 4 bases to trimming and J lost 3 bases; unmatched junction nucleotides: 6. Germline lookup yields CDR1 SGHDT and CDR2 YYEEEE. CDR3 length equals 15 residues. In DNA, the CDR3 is TGTGCCAGCAGCCGAATCGACAGGGCTAATGAAAAACTGTTTTTT. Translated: CASSRIDRANEKLFF.

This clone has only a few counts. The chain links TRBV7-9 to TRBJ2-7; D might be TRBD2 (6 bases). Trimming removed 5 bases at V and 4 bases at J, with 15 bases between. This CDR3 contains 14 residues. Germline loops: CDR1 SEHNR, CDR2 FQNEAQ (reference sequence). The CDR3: CASSPAIGSYEQYF. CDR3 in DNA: TGTGCCAGCAGCCCCGCTATCGGGAGTTACGAGCAGTACTTC.

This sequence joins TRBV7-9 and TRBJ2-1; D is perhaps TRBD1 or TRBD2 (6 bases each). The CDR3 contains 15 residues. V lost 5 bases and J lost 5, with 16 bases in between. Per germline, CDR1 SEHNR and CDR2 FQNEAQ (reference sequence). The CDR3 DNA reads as TGTGCCAGCAGCCCTAGAGGGGGGCGGAACAATGAGCAGTTCTTC. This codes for CASSPRGGRNNEQFF.

The CDR3 here is CASSLDPQNIQYF. CDR3 DNA sequence: TGTGCCAGCAGCTTAGATCCCCAAAACATTCAGTACTTC. V and J are TRBV11-2 and TRBJ2-4; no definite D call. The length of the CDR3 is 13 residues. The V gene's germline CDR1 is SGHAT and CDR2 FQNNGV. Between the trimmed V and J ends, which lost 0 bases and 5 bases, there was a span of 5 bases.

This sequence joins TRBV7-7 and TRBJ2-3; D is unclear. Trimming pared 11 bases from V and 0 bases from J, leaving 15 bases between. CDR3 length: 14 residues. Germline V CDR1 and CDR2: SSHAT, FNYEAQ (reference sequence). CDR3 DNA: TGTGCCTCGCAGAAGGACCGCAGCACAGATACGCAGTATTTT. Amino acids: CASQKDRSTDTQYF.

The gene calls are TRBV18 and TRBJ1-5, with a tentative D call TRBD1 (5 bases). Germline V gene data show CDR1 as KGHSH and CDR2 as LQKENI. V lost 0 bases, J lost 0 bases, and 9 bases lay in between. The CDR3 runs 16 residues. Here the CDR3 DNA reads TGTGCCAGCTCACCACCGATGACAGCTAGCAATCAGCCCCAGCATTTT. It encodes CASSPPMTASNQPQHF.

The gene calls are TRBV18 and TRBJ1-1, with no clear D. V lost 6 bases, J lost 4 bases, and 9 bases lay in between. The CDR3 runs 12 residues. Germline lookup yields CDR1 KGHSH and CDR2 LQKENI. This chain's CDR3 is CASSPRLTEAFF. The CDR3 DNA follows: TGTGCCAGCTCCCCAAGACTCACTGAAGCTTTCTTT.

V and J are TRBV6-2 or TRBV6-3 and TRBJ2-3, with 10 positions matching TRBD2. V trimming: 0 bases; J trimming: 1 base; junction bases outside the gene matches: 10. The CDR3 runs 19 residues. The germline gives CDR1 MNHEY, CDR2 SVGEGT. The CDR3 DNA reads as TGTGCCAGCAGTTACTCGCTGGGAGGAGGGACTAGCGGCACAGATACGCAGTATTTT. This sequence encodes CASSYSLGGGTSGTDTQYF.

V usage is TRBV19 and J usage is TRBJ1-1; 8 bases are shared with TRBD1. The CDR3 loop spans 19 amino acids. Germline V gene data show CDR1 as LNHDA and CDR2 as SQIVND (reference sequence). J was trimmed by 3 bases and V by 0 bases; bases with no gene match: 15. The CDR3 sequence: CASSIDNSLDRVFDTEAFF. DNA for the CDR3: TGTGCCAGTAGTATAGATAATTCCTTGGACAGGGTTTTTGACACTGAAGCTTTCTTT.

The CDR3: CASSLDGNYGYTF. CDR3 in DNA: TGTGCCAGCAGCTTGGATGGCAACTATGGCTACACCTTC. This sequence joins TRBV5-4 and TRBJ1-2; no clear D gene. CDR1 SGHNT and CDR2 YYREEE come from the germline V gene (reference sequence). Trimming cost V 0 bases and J 2 bases, with 5 bases left between them. The CDR3 contains 13 residues.

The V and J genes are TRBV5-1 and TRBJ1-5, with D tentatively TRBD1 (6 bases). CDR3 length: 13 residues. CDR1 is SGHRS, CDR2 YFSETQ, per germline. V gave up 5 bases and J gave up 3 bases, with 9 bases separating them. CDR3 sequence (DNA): TGCGCCAGCAGACAGGGCGTCAATCAGCCCCAGCATTTT. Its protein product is CASRQGVNQPQHF.

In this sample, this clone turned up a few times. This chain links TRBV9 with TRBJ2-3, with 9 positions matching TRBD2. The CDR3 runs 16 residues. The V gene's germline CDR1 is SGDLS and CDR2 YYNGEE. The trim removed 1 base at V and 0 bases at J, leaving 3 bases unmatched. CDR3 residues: CASSVLAGGSTDTQYF. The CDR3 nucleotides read TGTGCCAGCAGCGTACTTGCGGGGGGGAGCACAGATACGCAGTATTTT.